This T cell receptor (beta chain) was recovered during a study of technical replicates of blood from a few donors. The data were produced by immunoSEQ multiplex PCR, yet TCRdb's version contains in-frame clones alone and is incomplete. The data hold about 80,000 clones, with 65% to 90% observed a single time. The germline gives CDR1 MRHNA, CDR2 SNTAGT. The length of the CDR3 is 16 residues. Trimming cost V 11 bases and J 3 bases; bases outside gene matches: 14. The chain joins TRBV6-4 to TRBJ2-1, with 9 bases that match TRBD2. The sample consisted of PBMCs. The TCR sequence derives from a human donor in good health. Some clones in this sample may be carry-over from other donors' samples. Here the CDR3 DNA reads TGTGCCGCAGCGTATAGACTAGCGGACATCTACAATGAGCAGTTCTTC. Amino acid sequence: CAAAYRLADIYNEQFF.